Each of the 21 T cell receptor beta chains below was sequenced from the same sample in a study of OX40 agonist ivuxolimab in advanced cancers. Measured with immunoSEQ multiplex PCR; TCRdb has only the in-frame clones, and not every one. The data hold tens of thousands of clones, with under 85% observed a single time. The starting material was CD4+ or CD8+ T cells sorted from blood, obtained in a trial of the OX40 agonist ivuxolimab. The source of these receptors is an adult with an advanced solid tumor such as melanoma, head and neck, liver or kidney cancer.

The chain joins TRBV5-1 to TRBJ2-5; D not certain. V was clipped by 0 bases and J by 2 bases, with 5 bases between them. CDR1 and CDR2 (germline): SGHRS, YFSETQ. This CDR3 contains 13 residues. CDR3 protein: CASSLGQQETQYF. The CDR3 coding sequence is TGCGCCAGCAGCTTGGGTCAGCAAGAGACCCAGTACTTC.

The chain joins TRBV28 to TRBJ2-3, with 9 bases aligning to TRBD1. The CDR3 is 16 residues long. J lost 3 bases, V lost 3 bases, and 7 bases had no gene match. Germline V gene lookup returns CDR1 MDHEN and CDR2 SYDVKM. DNA of the CDR3: TGTGCCAGCAGTTTGGCCGGGACAGGGTGGACAGATACGCAGTATTTT. Translating gives CASSLAGTGWTDTQYF.

The chain carries TRBV28 and TRBJ1-6; the match to TRBD1 covers 7 bases. J lost 8 bases, V lost 5 bases, and 9 bases had no gene match. The germline CDR1 and CDR2 sequences are MDHEN and SYDVKM. The CDR3 has 15 residues. CDR3 nucleotide sequence: TGTGCCAGCAGTCACCCAGGGGGAAGTTATTCACCCCTCCACTTT. Translation gives CASSHPGGSYSPLHF.

In regard to this clone: Compared with germline, one end of the junction differs, possibly owing to a read error. This chain links TRBV7-7 with TRBJ2-5; possible D gene TRBD2, 5 bases. The length of the CDR3 is 13 residues. Looked up from germline, CDR1 is SSHAT and CDR2 is FNYEAQ (reference sequence). As DNA, the CDR3 is TGTGCTAGCAGCTTAGTGCGGGTGGAGACCCAGTACTTC. The encoded protein is CASSLVRVETQYF.

This chain joins TRBV2 and TRBJ1-6, with D perhaps matching TRBD1 (6 bases). Trimming removed 8 bases from V and 2 bases from J, with 19 bases in between. The germline CDR1 and CDR2 sequences are SNHLY and FYNNEI. This CDR3 spans 17 amino acids. CDR3 sequence (DNA): TGTGCCAGCGCCGGGGGGGCGACTTATCCCTATAATTCACCCCTCCACTTT. Translating it yields CASAGGATYPYNSPLHF.

The rearrangement links TRBV5-1 to TRBJ2-7; 7 nucleotides line up with TRBD1. Looked up from germline, CDR1 is SGHRS and CDR2 is YFSETQ. V lost 4 bases and J lost 5; bases outside the gene matches: 9. This CDR3 spans 14 amino acids. The CDR3 spells CASSLTRQGDEQYF. CDR3 nucleotide sequence: TGCGCCAGCAGCCTTACCCGACAGGGTGACGAGCAGTACTTC.

The CDR3 DNA reads TGTGCCAGCAGCTTAGACGGGGCCTACACCGGGGAGCTGTTTTTT. It encodes CASSLDGAYTGELFF. The chain carries TRBV11-2 and TRBJ2-2; D possibly matches TRBD1 or TRBD2 (5 bases each). CDR3 size: 15 residues. V gave up 0 bases and J gave up 3 bases, with 8 bases separating them. From germline, CDR1 is SGHAT and CDR2 FQNNGV.

The chain employs TRBV11-3 and TRBJ1-5; D perhaps matches TRBD1 (6 bases). Germline V lookup: CDR1 SGHNT, CDR2 YENEEA. Trimming removed 3 bases from V and 7 bases from J, with 16 bases in between. This CDR3 has 15 residues. The CDR3 reads CASSLGWGAWQPQHF. CDR3 sequence (DNA): TGTGCCAGCAGCTTGGGGTGGGGGGCTTGGCAGCCCCAGCATTTT.

V usage is TRBV30 and J usage is TRBJ2-3; D remains unclear. V was pared by 4 bases and J by 3 bases, with 11 bases between. Germline V gene sequence: CDR1 GTSNPN, CDR2 SVGIG (reference sequence). CDR3 length: 13 residues. As DNA, the CDR3 is TGTGCCTGGACCCAAGGATGGACAGATACGCAGTATTTT. Protein sequence: CAWTQGWTDTQYF.

The genes are TRBV10-3 and TRBJ2-1; TRBD2 matches at 14 bases. CDR3 size: 14 residues. The junction had 2 bases not matched to a gene; V was cut back by 6 bases and J by 7 bases. Germline CDR1 is ENHRY and CDR2 is SYGVKD. The CDR3 coding sequence is TGTGCCATCAGGGGGACTAGCGGGGGAAATGAGCAGTTCTTC. Its translation: CAIRGTSGGNEQFF.

For the CDR3, the DNA is TGTGCCAGCAGTCCCCCGCGACAGGGGGCATACGAGCAGTACTTC. Its translation: CASSPPRQGAYEQYF. This chain connects TRBV28 to TRBJ2-7, with TRBD1 identical over 10 bases. V lost 5 bases to trimming and J lost 4 bases; unmatched junction nucleotides: 8. Per germline, CDR1 MDHEN and CDR2 SYDVKM. The CDR3 has 15 amino acids.

The chain is built from TRBV30 and TRBJ2-1; the D is unclear. From germline, CDR1 is GTSNPN and CDR2 SVGIG (reference sequence). The CDR3 contains 8 residues. For the CDR3, the DNA is TGTGCGGCAAATGAGCAGTTCTTC. Encoded protein: CAANEQFF. The full variable domain, completed using reference TRBV30 and TRBJ2-1, is SQTIHQWPATLVQPVGSPLSLECTVEGTSNPNLYWYRQAAGRGLQLLFYSVGIGQISSEVPQNLSASRPQDRQFILSSKKLLLSDSGFYLCAANEQFFGPGTRLTVL.

This sequence joins TRBV29-1 and TRBJ2-2, with a tentative D call TRBD1 (7 bases). There are 12 residues in the CDR3. Germline CDR1 reads SQVTM; CDR2 reads ANQGSEA. CDR3 nucleotide sequence: TGCGGAGGAGGGGGCGTCACCGGGGAGCTGTTTTTT. Protein product: CGGGGVTGELFF.

V is TRBV7-2 and J is TRBJ1-2; D is undetermined. Germline values: CDR1 SGHTA, CDR2 FQGNSA. V lost 1 base, J lost 4 bases, and 4 bases lay in between. The CDR3 covers 12 residues. The CDR3 nucleotides read TGTGCCAGCAGCTTAGAGGGCTATGGCTACACCTTC. Its protein product is CASSLEGYGYTF.

The chain joins TRBV28 to TRBJ2-3; the match to TRBD1 covers 9 bases. The length of the CDR3 is 16 residues. The V segment lost 4 bases and the J segment 3 bases; nucleotides outside the gene matches: 8. Germline V lookup: CDR1 MDHEN, CDR2 SYDVKM. CDR3 sequence (DNA): TGTGCCAGCAGTTATGGGACAGGGAGAGGTACAGATACGCAGTATTTT. The encoded protein is CASSYGTGRGTDTQYF.

CDR3 nucleotide sequence: TGTGCCAGCAGTGAAGCGTCAGGGGGGCAGCCCCAGCATTTT. Amino acid sequence: CASSEASGGQPQHF. V is TRBV6-1 and J is TRBJ1-5, with 7 bases matching TRBD1. Germline V gives CDR1 MNHNS, CDR2 SASEGT. After removal of 0 bases from V and 7 bases from J, the junction contained 3 bases not matched to a gene. This CDR3 region has 14 residues.

The J gene is TRBJ1-6, the V gene TRBV7-2; no firm D call. V dropped 3 bases and J dropped 0 bases, with 15 bases sitting between them. From germline, CDR1 is SGHTA and CDR2 FQGNSA. This CDR3 comprises 18 residues. The CDR3 protein is CASSFKALGSSYNSPLHF. Written as DNA, the CDR3 is TGTGCCAGCAGCTTTAAAGCTCTTGGGAGCTCCTATAATTCACCCCTCCACTTT. Looking up the rest from reference TRBV7-2 and TRBJ1-6 gives the full variable domain: GAGVSQSPSNKVTEKGKDVELRCDPISGHTALYWYRQSLGQGLEFLIYFQGNSAPDKSGLPSDRFSAERTGGSVSTLTIQRTQQEDSAVYLCASSFKALGSSYNSPLHFGNGTRLTVT.

The genes are TRBV13 and TRBJ2-3; D is uncertain. Trimming pared 3 bases from V and 2 bases from J, leaving 9 bases between. The V gene's germline CDR1 is PRHDT and CDR2 FYEKMQ (reference sequence). The CDR3 totals 14 residues. In DNA, the CDR3 is TGTGCCAGCAGCTTTGGTCGGAACACAGATACGCAGTATTTT. Encoded protein: CASSFGRNTDTQYF. The full variable domain, rest sourced from reference TRBV13 and TRBJ2-3, is AAGVIQSPRHLIKEKRETATLKCYPIPRHDTVYWYQQGPGQDPQFLISFYEKMQSDKGSIPDRFSAQQFSDYHSELNMSSLELGDSALYFCASSFGRNTDTQYFGPGTRLTVL.

The CDR3 DNA follows: TGTGCCATCAGGGGACAGGGTGATGAAAAACTGTTTTTT. Its translation: CAIRGQGDEKLFF. This chain links TRBV10-3 with TRBJ1-4, with 9 bases aligning to TRBD1. V lost 6 bases, J lost 6 bases, and 2 bases stayed unmatched. Germline-derived CDR1 and CDR2 are ENHRY and SYGVKD. CDR3 length: 13 amino acids.

The CDR3 is CASSLERGEEAFF. The CDR3 nucleotides are TGTGCCAGCAGCTTAGAACGAGGGGAAGAAGCTTTCTTT. The chain has TRBV7-9 and TRBJ1-1; possibly TRBD1 for D (5 bases). V dropped 1 base and J dropped 8 bases, with 11 bases sitting between them. Germline V CDR1 and CDR2: SEHNR, FQNEAQ (reference sequence). The length of the CDR3 is 13 residues.

The V gene is TRBV5-1, the J gene TRBJ2-7; perhaps TRBD1 as D (6 bases). The V and J ends lost 0 bases and 6 bases respectively, with 10 bases between them. CDR3 length: 13 residues. Germline CDR1 reads SGHRS; CDR2 reads YFSETQ. The CDR3 DNA follows: TGCGCCAGCAGCTTGGTACAGGGCCGCGAGCAGTACTTC. The encoded protein is CASSLVQGREQYF.